The 7 T cell receptor beta chains reported below all come from one sample, sequenced in a study of breast tumors, draining lymph nodes, adjacent tissues. TCRdb reprocessed the multiplex PCR reads via MiXCR and lists one record per CDR3 protein. The repertoire includes about 12,000 distinct CDR3 sequences, 36% of them detected once, and just over 14% sits in the top ten. The sequenced sample was breast tumor tissue. All receptors come from a female donor with breast cancer. Some clones in this sample may be carry-over from other donors' samples.

This clonotype was picked up many times. The chain links TRBV7-2 to TRBJ2-3; 7 positions agree with TRBD2. V lost 7 bases to trimming and J lost 0 bases; unmatched junction nucleotides: 13. Per the germline V gene, CDR1 is SGHTA and CDR2 is FQGNSA. The CDR3 covers 17 residues. CDR3: CASTQYPAGVSTDTQYF. CDR3 bases: TGTGCCAGCACTCAATACCCGGCGGGAGTGAGCACAGATACGCAGTATTTT.

This clonotype was counted at least ten times. This chain connects TRBV9 to TRBJ2-5; TRBD2 might be the D (6 bases). The CDR3 has 14 residues. Per the germline V gene, CDR1 is SGDLS and CDR2 is YYNGEE. V gave up 2 bases and J gave up 5 bases, with 13 bases separating them. CDR3: CASSVTSKTETQYF. The DNA of the CDR3 is TGTGCCAGCAGCGTTACTAGCAAGACGGAGACCCAGTACTTC.

Turning to this clonotype: Since no conserved phenylalanine or tryptophan closes the CDR3, a read error is the likely cause. V usage is TRBV6-6 and J usage is TRBJ2-7; maybe TRBD2 (6 bases). From germline, CDR1 is MNHNY and CDR2 SVGAGI (reference sequence). This CDR3 contains 13 residues. Trimming left V 2 bases short and J 4 bases short, with 9 bases between. CDR3 amino acids: CASSYQRVYEQYS. DNA for the CDR3: TGTGCCAGCAGTTACCAGCGGGTATACGAGCAGTACTCC.

The chain couples TRBV15 to TRBJ2-1, with 11 positions matching TRBD2. The V gene end was trimmed by 9 bases and the J gene end by 6 bases; junction bases not matched to a gene: 16. This CDR3 region has 17 residues. Germline V gene data show CDR1 as LNHNV and CDR2 as YYDKDF (reference sequence). CDR3 region: CATGTWTSGRGVNEQFF. In DNA, the CDR3 is TGTGCCACTGGGACATGGACTAGCGGGCGGGGGGTCAATGAGCAGTTCTTC.

In its sample, this clonotype is medium-sized. The V gene is TRBV6-1, the J gene TRBJ1-6, with D uncertain. The V end lost 6 bases, the J end lost 7 bases, and 13 bases lay between the germline ends. The CDR3 spans 14 residues. Germline CDR1 MNHNS, CDR2 SASEGT. The DNA for the CDR3 is TGTGCCAGCAGGCGACAAGTGGAGAATTCACCCCTCCACTTT. Its protein product is CASRRQVENSPLHF.

This clonotype showed up many times. The gene calls are TRBV3-1 and TRBJ2-3; D is possibly TRBD2 (7 bases). This CDR3 contains 17 residues. V shed 5 bases and J shed 2 bases, with 20 bases lying between them. CDR1 and CDR2 from the germline V gene are LGHDT and YNNKEL (reference sequence). The CDR3 reads CASSYYRGGANTDTQYF. CDR3 sequence (DNA): TGTGCCAGCAGCTATTATAGGGGGGGAGCTAACACAGATACGCAGTATTTT.

The sample holds many counts of this clonotype. The chain recombines TRBV29-1 with TRBJ2-2; 13 bases align to TRBD2. CDR3 size: 14 residues. In germline, CDR1 is SQVTM, CDR2 ANQGSEA. Germline trimming cut 4 bases from V and 5 bases from J; bases unmatched to any gene: 1. The DNA of the CDR3 is TGCAGCGTTGCACTAGCGGGAGGGACCGGGGAGCTGTTTTTT. This sequence encodes CSVALAGGTGELFF.